The 8 T cell receptor beta chains listed next were all sequenced from one sample in a study of shared clonotypes between healthy human individuals. Positively selected for CCR7, the CD45RO-negative cells used as naive CD8 cells excluded terminally differentiated effector memory CD45RA+ cells. Data came from immunoSEQ multiplex PCR; TCRdb stores just in-frame clones and leaves some out. The profile covers 800,000 or so clones, with about 96% appearing a single time and around 0.21% taken by the ten largest. Sequenced sample: naive CD8+ T cells sorted from blood. These receptors originate from a man under 40 in good health.

V gene TRBV5-8 combines with J gene TRBJ2-3, with D possibly being TRBD2 (7 bases). CDR1 is SGHTS and CDR2 is YDEGEE in the germline V gene. The CDR3 is 15 residues long. V shed 4 bases and J shed 2 bases, with 14 bases lying between them. The CDR3 sequence is CASSRGGSYTDTQYF. In DNA, the CDR3 is TGTGCCAGCAGCAGGGGGGGATCCTACACAGATACGCAGTATTTT.

CDR3 sequence: CASSWGQGEGTYEQYF. The CDR3 coding sequence is TGCGCCAGCAGCTGGGGACAGGGAGAGGGGACCTACGAGCAGTACTTC. This sequence joins TRBV5-1 and TRBJ2-7; 9 positions match TRBD1. CDR1 is SGHRS and CDR2 is YFSETQ in the germline V gene. Germline trimming cut 3 bases from V and 2 bases from J; bases unmatched to any gene: 9. This CDR3 is built from 16 residues.

This chain uses TRBV27 with TRBJ2-7, with D tentatively TRBD2 (7 bases). Germline V gene sequence: CDR1 MNHEY, CDR2 SMNVEV (reference sequence). V was trimmed by 6 bases and J by 6 bases, leaving 15 bases between them. This CDR3 is built from 13 residues. The CDR3: CASSGGRSAEQYF. The DNA for the CDR3 is TGTGCCAGCAGCGGGGGGCGGTCGGCCGAGCAGTACTTC.

The rearrangement links TRBV7-6 to TRBJ2-1; 8 bases map to TRBD2. Germline V lookup: CDR1 SGHVS, CDR2 FNYEAQ. V was clipped by 3 bases and J by 6 bases; unmatched bases: 4. The CDR3 extends over 14 amino acids. CDR3 protein: CASSFLAGTNEQFF. CDR3 DNA: TGTGCCAGCAGCTTCTTAGCGGGGACCAATGAGCAGTTCTTC. Complete variable domain (other parts from reference TRBV7-6 and TRBJ2-1): GAGVSQSPRYKVTKRGQDVALRCDPISGHVSLYWYRQALGQGPEFLTYFNYEAQQDKSGLPNDRFSAERPEGSISTLTIQRTEQRDSAMYRCASSFLAGTNEQFFGPGTRLTVL.

This sequence joins TRBV4-2 and TRBJ2-7; 8 bases are a match to TRBD2. Germline V gene data show CDR1 as LGHNA and CDR2 as YNFKEQ. The junction had 6 bases not matched to a gene; V was cut back by 1 base and J by 4 bases. The CDR3 extends over 15 amino acids. The CDR3 is CASSQVAGGGYEQYF. The CDR3 DNA reads as TGTGCCAGCAGCCAAGTCGCGGGAGGAGGGTACGAGCAGTACTTC.

The V and J genes are TRBV10-1 and TRBJ1-1; 7 positions agree with TRBD1. Looked up from germline, CDR1 is WNHNN and CDR2 is SYGVQD (reference sequence). The CDR3 is 14 residues long. After removal of 3 bases from V and 4 bases from J, the junction contained 5 bases not matched to a gene. The CDR3 DNA reads TGCGCCAGCAGTGATAGACAGGGAGGCACTGAAGCTTTCTTT. The encoded protein is CASSDRQGGTEAFF.

The V gene is TRBV10-2, the J gene TRBJ2-5; 8 bases are a match to TRBD2. Germline CDR1 is WSHSY and CDR2 is SAAADI. The CDR3 has 14 residues. After removal of 4 bases from V and 2 bases from J, the junction contained 3 bases not matched to a gene. This chain's CDR3 is CASSVLAGQETQYF. For the CDR3, the DNA is TGCGCCAGCAGTGTCTTAGCGGGGCAAGAGACCCAGTACTTC.

This sequence joins TRBV4-1 and TRBJ2-7; no reliable D call. The V gene lost 4 bases and the J gene lost 2 bases, with 12 bases spanning the gap. CDR3 size: 14 residues. In germline, CDR1 is MGHRA, CDR2 YSYEKL. The CDR3 here is CASSPPTPPYEQYF. The CDR3 coding sequence is TGCGCCAGCAGCCCACCGACACCTCCCTACGAGCAGTACTTC.